These 18 T cell receptor beta chains were sequenced from one sample in a study of blood T cell repertoires in COVID-19. Profiling relied on immunoSEQ multiplex PCR, and the TCRdb table lists in-frame clones only, not all of them. The sample shows more than 300,000 clones, 87% of them seen only once. Sample: PBMCs or T cells enriched from blood (not recorded which). The receptors stem from a man aged 35 to 55 in a cohort exposed to, infected with or recovered from COVID-19 (not recorded which).

The CDR3 sequence is CASSPRTDLNTEAFF. As DNA, the CDR3 is TGTGCCAGCTCACCTAGGACAGACTTGAACACTGAAGCTTTCTTT. This chain connects TRBV18 to TRBJ1-1; D may be TRBD1 (6 bases). The CDR3 contains 15 residues. The germline V gene encodes CDR1 KGHSH and CDR2 LQKENI. V gave up 3 bases and J gave up 0 bases, with 11 bases separating them.

Here the CDR3 reads CASSFWQGAEAFF. As DNA, the CDR3 is TGTGCCAGCAGTTTTTGGCAGGGGGCTGAAGCTTTCTTT. The chain carries TRBV12-3 or TRBV12-4 and TRBJ1-1, with 7 bases aligning to TRBD1. V shed 3 bases and J 6 bases; nucleotides not matched to a gene: 4. CDR3 length: 13 amino acids.

This rearrangement joins TRBV27 to TRBJ2-7, with 7 bases aligning to TRBD1. Trimming cost V 4 bases and J 5 bases; bases outside gene matches: 8. Germline CDR1 and CDR2: MNHEY and SMNVEV (reference sequence). The CDR3 extends over 14 amino acids. Here the CDR3 DNA reads TGTGCCAGCAGTTCAGCCCTGACAGGGAACGAGCAGTACTTC. It translates to CASSSALTGNEQYF.

The gene calls are TRBV7-8 and TRBJ2-5; 7 bases are shared with TRBD2. Per the germline V gene, CDR1 is SGHVS and CDR2 is FQNEAQ. The V gene end was trimmed by 5 bases and the J gene end by 4 bases; junction bases not matched to a gene: 10. The CDR3 contains 15 residues. CDR3 bases: TGTGCCAGCAGCCCTAACAGCGGGGTTGGAGAGACCCAGTACTTC. It encodes CASSPNSGVGETQYF.

This sequence joins TRBV28 and TRBJ1-3; D is ambiguous. The CDR3 sequence is 13 residues long. Germline values: CDR1 MDHEN, CDR2 SYDVKM. Trimming pared 1 base from V and 6 bases from J, leaving 7 bases between. CDR3 DNA: TGTGCCAGCAGTTTATTAAGCCCAAACACCATATATTTT. Translation: CASSLLSPNTIYF.

The CDR3 is CASTVQGDDGYTF. In nucleotides, the CDR3 is TGTGCCAGCACTGTCCAGGGGGACGATGGCTACACCTTC. The rearrangement uses TRBV6-5 and TRBJ1-2; TRBD1 agrees at 7 bases. CDR3 length: 13 amino acids. Unmatched junction bases numbered 8, after V lost 7 bases and J lost 6 bases. From germline, CDR1 is MNHEY and CDR2 SVGAGI.

The chain has TRBV18 and TRBJ1-1, with D perhaps matching TRBD1 (5 bases). V gave up 8 bases and J gave up 0 bases, with 13 bases separating them. Germline CDR1 KGHSH, CDR2 LQKENI. CDR3 length: 14 residues. The CDR3, as DNA: TGTGCCAGCCGGGGGGGAGTGATGAACACTGAAGCTTTCTTT. Protein sequence: CASRGGVMNTEAFF.

This sequence joins TRBV11-2 and TRBJ2-7; TRBD2 matches at 8 bases. The CDR3 sequence is 16 residues long. V lost 5 bases and J lost 5; bases outside the gene matches: 14. Germline lookup yields CDR1 SGHAT and CDR2 FQNNGV. CDR3 sequence reads: CASSPRGGKGVDEQYF. CDR3 sequence (DNA): TGTGCCAGCAGCCCCCGGGGGGGTAAGGGAGTCGACGAGCAGTACTTC.

This clone showed up just once. The gene calls are TRBV27 and TRBJ1-1, with D possibly matching TRBD1 (5 bases). This CDR3 spans 13 amino acids. Germline loops: CDR1 MNHEY, CDR2 SMNVEV (reference sequence). V was trimmed by 5 bases and J by 5 bases, leaving 12 bases between them. CDR3 region: CASSVPRGTEAFF. CDR3 bases: TGTGCCAGCAGTGTGCCCCGGGGGACTGAAGCTTTCTTT.

This clone was detected a few times. The chain joins TRBV5-1 to TRBJ2-7, with 13 bases aligning to TRBD2. Germline-derived CDR1 and CDR2 are SGHRS and YFSETQ. The CDR3 has 17 amino acids. The trim removed 4 bases at V and 2 bases at J, leaving 9 bases unmatched. CDR3 sequence reads: CASSQNPGLAGTYEQYF. CDR3 sequence (DNA): TGCGCCAGCAGCCAGAACCCGGGACTAGCGGGAACCTACGAGCAGTACTTC.

This clone was seen a few times. The CDR3 coding sequence is TGTGCCAGCAGCAAACCCAACCGGTGTAGCGGGGGACAGCAGTACTTC. Protein: CASSKPNRCSGGQQYF. The chain recombines TRBV21-1 with TRBJ2-7; the table calls TRBD2, which could not be checked here. TRBV21-1 is a documented pseudogene. The CDR3 loop spans 16 amino acids.

This chain links TRBV6-6 with TRBJ2-7; D is unclear. Looked up from germline, CDR1 is MNHNY and CDR2 is SVGAGI (reference sequence). Trimming stripped 0 bases from V and 2 bases from J, with 11 bases between. This CDR3 contains 15 residues. The CDR3 here is CASSYSVVVAYEQYF. The CDR3 region has the DNA TGTGCCAGCAGTTACTCGGTAGTGGTCGCCTACGAGCAGTACTTC.

The chain is built from TRBV5-5 and TRBJ1-5; 9 bases match TRBD1. This CDR3 has 14 residues. The germline V gene encodes CDR1 SGHKS and CDR2 YYEKEE (reference sequence). V lost 2 bases to trimming and J lost 6 bases; unmatched junction nucleotides: 3. The CDR3 coding sequence is TGTGCCAGCAGCTTTGCGGACAGGGGTCAGCCCCAGCATTTT. Its translation is CASSFADRGQPQHF.

This chain connects TRBV7-3 to TRBJ2-1; 13 nucleotides align to TRBD2. V was clipped by 3 bases and J by 9 bases; unmatched bases: 5. From germline, CDR1 is SGHTA and CDR2 FQGTGA. This CDR3 region has 15 residues. CDR3: CASSLTSGRRAEQFF. The CDR3 DNA reads TGTGCCAGCAGCTTGACTAGCGGGAGGAGGGCTGAGCAGTTCTTC. The variable domain in full, completed from reference TRBV7-3 and TRBJ2-1, reads GAGVSQTPSNKVTEKGKYVELRCDPISGHTALYWYRQSLGQGPEFLIYFQGTGAADDSGLPNDRFFAVRPEGSVSTLKIQRTERGDSAVYLCASSLTSGRRAEQFFGPGTRLTVL.

This chain joins TRBV27 and TRBJ2-2, with a possible D match to TRBD1 (5 bases). The CDR3 has 14 amino acids. CDR1 MNHEY and CDR2 SMNVEV come from the germline V gene (reference sequence). Trimming took off 6 bases at V and 3 bases at J, with 11 bases between the two ends. The CDR3 sequence: CASRPTEHTGELFF. The DNA for the CDR3 is TGTGCCAGCAGACCGACAGAACACACCGGGGAGCTGTTTTTT.

The chain combines TRBV19 with TRBJ2-7, with D perhaps matching TRBD2 (6 bases). The CDR3 extends over 16 amino acids. Trimming took 6 bases from V and 0 from J, leaving 18 bases between them. Germline V CDR1 and CDR2: LNHDA, SQIVND (reference sequence). CDR3 nucleotides: TGTGCCAGTAGCCCCCGGGGGACCGCAGGCTCCTACGAGCAGTACTTC. Residues: CASSPRGTAGSYEQYF.

The rearrangement joins TRBV28 to TRBJ2-7, with 10 bases matching TRBD2. The CDR3 length is 15 residues. V shed 7 bases and J 3 bases; nucleotides not matched to a gene: 9. Germline-derived CDR1 and CDR2 are MDHEN and SYDVKM. This CDR3 reads CASTTGTSVNYEQYF. The CDR3 DNA reads TGTGCCAGCACCACCGGGACTAGCGTAAACTACGAGCAGTACTTC.

This chain connects TRBV10-3 to TRBJ2-2; 11 bases fit TRBD2. The CDR3 covers 18 residues. V lost 2 bases and J lost 2; bases outside the gene matches: 7. CDR1 and CDR2 from the germline V gene are ENHRY and SYGVKD. In DNA form, the CDR3 reads TGTGCCATCAGTGAGGCTCTTCTAGCGGGAGGAAACACCGGGGAGCTGTTTTTT. Encoded protein: CAISEALLAGGNTGELFF.